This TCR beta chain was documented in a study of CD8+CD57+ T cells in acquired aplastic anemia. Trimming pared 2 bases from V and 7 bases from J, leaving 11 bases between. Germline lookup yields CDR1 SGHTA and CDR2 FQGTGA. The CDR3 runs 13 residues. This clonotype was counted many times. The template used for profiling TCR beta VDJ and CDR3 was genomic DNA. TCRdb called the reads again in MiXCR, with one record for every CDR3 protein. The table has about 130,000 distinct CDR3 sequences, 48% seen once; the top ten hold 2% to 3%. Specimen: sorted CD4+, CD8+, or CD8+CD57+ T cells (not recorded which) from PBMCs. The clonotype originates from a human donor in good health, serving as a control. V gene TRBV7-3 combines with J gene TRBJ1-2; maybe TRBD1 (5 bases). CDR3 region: CASSLSTASGYTF. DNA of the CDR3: TGTGCCAGCAGCTTATCGACAGCCTCTGGCTACACCTTC.